The T cell receptor beta chain described here comes from a study of T cell responses to AZD1222 COVID-19 vaccine. Whole-study findings and limits: CD4 TCRs linked to vaccination spanned spike, dominating at 160-218 and 743-854. At study baseline, merely five or six AZD1222 recipients were seropositive. Sampled repertoires all dated from after the peak T cell response.

Profiled with immunoSEQ multiplex PCR; TCRdb holds only in-frame clones, not every one. The repertoire has about 120,000 clones, around 83% of them found once; the top ten carry around 2.9%. With 3 bases removed from V and 9 bases from J, the gap between germline ends came to 12 bases. This CDR3 has 14 amino acids. Germline loops: CDR1 MNHEY, CDR2 SMNVEV (reference sequence). A word on this clone: Antigen unknown.

Recipients boosted at about 4 weeks or about 12 weeks are pooled. The sequence derives from an adult who received the AZD1222 COVID-19 vaccine. The rearrangement uses TRBV27 and TRBJ1-6; tentatively, D is TRBD1 (5 bases). This sample comprised peripheral blood, obtained 28 days after the second AZD1222 dose. The CDR3 DNA reads TGTGCCAGCAGTTTCTACAAAGACAGTTCACCCCTCCACTTT. This translates into CASSFYKDSSPLHF.